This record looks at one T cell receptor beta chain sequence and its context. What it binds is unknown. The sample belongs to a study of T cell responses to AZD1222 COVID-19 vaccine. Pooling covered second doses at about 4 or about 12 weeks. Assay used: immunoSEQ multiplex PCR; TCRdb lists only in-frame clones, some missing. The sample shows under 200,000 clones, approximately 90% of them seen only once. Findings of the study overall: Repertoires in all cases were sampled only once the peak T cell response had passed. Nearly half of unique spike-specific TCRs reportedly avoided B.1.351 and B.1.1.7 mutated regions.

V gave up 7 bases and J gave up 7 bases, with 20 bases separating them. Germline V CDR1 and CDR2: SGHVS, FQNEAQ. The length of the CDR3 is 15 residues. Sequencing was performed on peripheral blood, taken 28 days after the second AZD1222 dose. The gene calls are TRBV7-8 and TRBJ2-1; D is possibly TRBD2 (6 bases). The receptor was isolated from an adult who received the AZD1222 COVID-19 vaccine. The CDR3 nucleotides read TGTGCCAGCATCCTGGAGGGCCGGAATTGGAATGAGCAGTTCTTC. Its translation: CASILEGRNWNEQFF.